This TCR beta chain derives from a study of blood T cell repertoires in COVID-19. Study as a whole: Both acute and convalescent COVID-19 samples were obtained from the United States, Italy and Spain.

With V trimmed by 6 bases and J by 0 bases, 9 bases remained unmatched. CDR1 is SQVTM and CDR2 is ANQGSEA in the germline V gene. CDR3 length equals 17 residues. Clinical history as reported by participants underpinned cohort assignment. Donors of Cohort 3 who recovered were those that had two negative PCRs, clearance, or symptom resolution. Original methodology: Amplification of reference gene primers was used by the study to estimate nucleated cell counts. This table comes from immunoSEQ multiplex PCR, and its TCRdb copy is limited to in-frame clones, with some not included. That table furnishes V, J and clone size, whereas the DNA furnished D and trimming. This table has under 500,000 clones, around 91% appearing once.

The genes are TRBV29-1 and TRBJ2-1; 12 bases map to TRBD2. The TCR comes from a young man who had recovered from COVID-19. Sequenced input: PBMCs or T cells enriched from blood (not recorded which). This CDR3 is CSVAGLAGTSSYNEQFF. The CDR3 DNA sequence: TGCAGCGTGGCGGGACTAGCGGGCACTAGCTCCTACAATGAGCAGTTCTTC.